This T cell receptor (beta chain) was found in a study of blood T cells in healthy people across ages. Concerning this clonotype itself: The target antigen is unknown.

Together with a sample-barcoded 5' primer, a J-beta primer mix was included in a second PCR lasting about 6 to 12 cycles. MiXCR was run by TCRdb on the 5' RACE reads, yielding one entry per CDR3 protein. The sample consists of around 900,000 distinct CDR3 sequences, approximately 50% of them appearing once. The study recruited healthy Caucasian donors from Russia who were aged about 6 to 90. After removal of 7 bases from V and 5 bases from J, the junction contained 11 bases not matched to a gene. Germline V gives CDR1 SGHAT, CDR2 FQDESV (reference sequence). The CDR3 loop spans 15 amino acids. Study-wide results and limits: Estimated diversity across one million T cells was deemed an underestimate.

The clonotype comes from a woman aged 60 to 75 in good health. The sequenced sample consisted of blood. The V and J genes are TRBV11-1 and TRBJ2-7; 10 bases are shared with TRBD1. The CDR3 reads CASNSQGDRGNEQYF. Written as DNA, the CDR3 is TGTGCCAGCAACTCCCAAGGGGACAGGGGTAACGAGCAGTACTTC. Full variable domain (rest looked up from reference TRBV11-1 and TRBJ2-7): EAEVAQSPRYKITEKSQAVAFWCDPISGHATLYWYRQILGQGPELLVQFQDESVVDDSQLPKDRFSAERLKGVDSTLKIQPAELGDSAMYLCASNSQGDRGNEQYFGPGTRLTVT.